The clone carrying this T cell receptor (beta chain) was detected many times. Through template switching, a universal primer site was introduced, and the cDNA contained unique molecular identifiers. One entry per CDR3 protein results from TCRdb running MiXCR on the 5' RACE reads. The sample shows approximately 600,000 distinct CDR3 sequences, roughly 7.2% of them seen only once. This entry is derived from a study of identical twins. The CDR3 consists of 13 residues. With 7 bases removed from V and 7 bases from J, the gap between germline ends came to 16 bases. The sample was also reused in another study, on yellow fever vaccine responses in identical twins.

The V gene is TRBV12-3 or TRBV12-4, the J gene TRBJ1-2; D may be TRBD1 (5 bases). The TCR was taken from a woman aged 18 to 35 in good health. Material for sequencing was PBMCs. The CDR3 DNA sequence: TGTGCCAGCACCGAAAACTCAGGGTTTGGCTACACCTTC. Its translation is CASTENSGFGYTF.